These 32 T cell receptor beta chains originate from one sample sequenced in a study of OX40 agonist ivuxolimab in advanced cancers. The method was immunoSEQ multiplex PCR; TCRdb's version includes in-frame clones alone and lacks a portion of them. The sample shows around 94,000 clones, around 86% of them seen only once. Here the sequenced sample was CD4+ or CD8+ T cells sorted from blood, taken in a trial of the OX40 agonist ivuxolimab. The origin of the receptors is an adult with an advanced solid tumor such as melanoma, head and neck, liver or kidney cancer.

The rearrangement joins TRBV19 to TRBJ2-3; the D call may be TRBD1 or TRBD2 (5 bases each). With 3 bases removed from V and 4 bases from J, the gap between germline ends came to 20 bases. The length of the CDR3 is 17 residues. The germline CDR1 and CDR2 sequences are LNHDA and SQIVND (reference sequence). The CDR3 region is CASSIYKRDPSPDTQYF. CDR3 sequence (DNA): TGTGCCAGTAGTATCTACAAACGGGACCCAAGCCCAGATACGCAGTATTTT.

This clone was seen a few times. The chain links TRBV10-3 to TRBJ1-5; D is unresolved. Germline lookup yields CDR1 ENHRY and CDR2 SYGVKD. Trimming stripped 0 bases from V and 7 bases from J, with 4 bases between. This CDR3 spans 12 amino acids. The CDR3 protein is CAISESGQPQHF. CDR3 sequence (DNA): TGTGCCATCAGTGAGTCCGGCCAGCCCCAGCATTTT.

V gene TRBV11-2 combines with J gene TRBJ1-5, with D tentatively TRBD1 (5 bases). V was trimmed by 5 bases and J by 2 bases, leaving 22 bases between them. CDR1 and CDR2 from the germline V gene are SGHAT and FQNNGV. The CDR3 is 18 residues long. The CDR3 spells CASSPWTGEGVRNQPQHF. CDR3 nucleotides: TGTGCCAGCAGCCCTTGGACTGGTGAAGGGGTTCGCAATCAGCCCCAGCATTTT.

This clone was counted a single time. The rearrangement links TRBV7-3 to TRBJ2-1; the D is unclear. The germline V gene encodes CDR1 SGHTA and CDR2 FQGTGA. The CDR3 runs 10 residues. Trimming left V 3 bases short and J 7 bases short, with 1 base between. CDR3 sequence: CASSFNEQFF. CDR3 nucleotides: TGTGCCAGCAGCTTTAATGAGCAGTTCTTC.

The rearrangement joins TRBV10-2 to TRBJ2-6, with D hard to call. The V and J ends lost 5 bases and 2 bases respectively, with 10 bases between them. Germline V gene sequence: CDR1 WSHSY, CDR2 SAAADI. The CDR3 spans 15 residues. The CDR3 sequence: CASSTRVAGANVLTF. The CDR3 DNA sequence: TGCGCCAGCAGTACAAGGGTAGCTGGGGCCAACGTCCTGACTTTC.

The chain links TRBV19 to TRBJ2-7; the D call may be TRBD1 or TRBD2 (5 bases each). There are 15 residues in the CDR3. Trimming took off 0 bases at V and 3 bases at J, with 12 bases between the two ends. Germline values: CDR1 LNHDA, CDR2 SQIVND (reference sequence). The CDR3 DNA sequence: TGTGCCAGTAGTATAGATCGGGCAGGGAGCTACGAGCAGTACTTC. Protein product: CASSIDRAGSYEQYF.

V gene TRBV10-3 combines with J gene TRBJ1-3; no clear D gene. The CDR3 sequence is 14 residues long. Between the trimmed V and J ends, which lost 5 bases and 0 bases, there was a span of 8 bases. Germline lookup yields CDR1 ENHRY and CDR2 SYGVKD. CDR3 in amino acids: CAISTSSSGNTIYF. The CDR3 nucleotides read TGTGCCATCAGTACAAGTTCCTCTGGAAACACCATATATTTT.

This chain joins TRBV5-5 and TRBJ2-3, with TRBD2 matching 8 bases. The germline gives CDR1 SGHKS, CDR2 YYEKEE (reference sequence). The ends lost 3 bases at V and 4 bases at J; junction bases unmatched: 7. The CDR3 totals 15 residues. CDR3 amino acids: CASSSVAGSPDTQYF. The DNA for the CDR3 is TGTGCCAGCAGCTCGGTAGCGGGGAGTCCAGATACGCAGTATTTT.

The chain employs TRBV9 and TRBJ2-3, with TRBD2 matching 7 bases. The CDR3 has 13 amino acids. V shed 3 bases and J 9 bases; nucleotides not matched to a gene: 7. The germline gives CDR1 SGDLS, CDR2 YYNGEE. The CDR3 coding sequence is TGTGCCAGCAGCGAGCCAGCGGGGAACACGCAGTATTTT. Its protein product is CASSEPAGNTQYF.

The J gene is TRBJ2-3, the V gene TRBV6-6; no definite D call. This CDR3 region has 12 residues. Looked up from germline, CDR1 is MNHNY and CDR2 is SVGAGI (reference sequence). Between the trimmed V and J ends, which lost 5 bases and 6 bases, there was a span of 9 bases. The CDR3 protein is CASSPPGDTQYF. As DNA, the CDR3 is TGTGCCAGCAGTCCCCCTGGGGATACGCAGTATTTT.

CDR3 residues: CASSLDLRKGALIYEQYF. The CDR3 bases are TGTGCCAGCAGCTTAGATCTTCGGAAGGGGGCCTTGATTTACGAGCAGTACTTC. The V call is TRBV7-2, the J call TRBJ2-7; TRBD1 aligns across 7 bases. This CDR3 comprises 18 residues. Trimming took 1 base from V and 4 from J; bases not matched to a gene: 16. Germline assignment: CDR1 SGHTA and CDR2 FQGNSA.

The rearrangement links TRBV2 to TRBJ2-1, with D perhaps TRBD2 (6 bases). Germline CDR1 SNHLY, CDR2 FYNNEI. Trimming took 8 bases from V and 3 from J, leaving 14 bases between them. This CDR3 is 14 amino acids long. The CDR3 reads CASRPEGFYNEQFF. The CDR3 DNA sequence: TGTGCCAGCCGCCCGGAGGGGTTCTACAATGAGCAGTTCTTC.

The J gene is TRBJ1-2, the V gene TRBV10-3; no clear D gene. Trimming took 0 bases from V and 5 from J, leaving 19 bases between them. This CDR3 spans 17 amino acids. Germline V gene lookup returns CDR1 ENHRY and CDR2 SYGVKD. CDR3 DNA sequence: TGTGCCATCAGTGAGTCGACTTCCGGGAGGGTAGGGTATGGCTACACCTTC. It translates to CAISESTSGRVGYGYTF.

V and J are TRBV5-8 and TRBJ1-1; possibly TRBD1 for D (6 bases). The germline CDR1 and CDR2 sequences are SGHTS and YDEGEE. Trimming stripped 3 bases from V and 0 bases from J, with 9 bases between. The CDR3 covers 14 residues. CDR3 sequence (DNA): TGTGCCAGCAGCTGGGACATCATGAACACTGAAGCTTTCTTT. Translating gives CASSWDIMNTEAFF.

The CDR3 here is CASSPTVSSYEQYF. CDR3 in DNA: TGTGCCAGCAGTCCGACTGTGAGCTCCTACGAGCAGTACTTC. This rearrangement joins TRBV7-6 to TRBJ2-7; no definite D call. Germline lookup yields CDR1 SGHVS and CDR2 FNYEAQ. The length of the CDR3 is 14 residues. The ends were cut back, 6 bases at V and 0 bases at J, with 12 bases in the middle. Looking up the rest from reference TRBV7-6 and TRBJ2-7 gives the full variable domain: GAGVSQSPRYKVTKRGQDVALRCDPISGHVSLYWYRQALGQGPEFLTYFNYEAQQDKSGLPNDRFSAERPEGSISTLTIQRTEQRDSAMYRCASSPTVSSYEQYFGPGTRLTVT.

The chain has TRBV5-6 and TRBJ1-6; TRBD1 aligns across 9 bases. The CDR3 totals 16 residues. Germline V gene lookup returns CDR1 SGHDT and CDR2 YYEEEE. V shed 4 bases, J shed 7 bases, and the junction held 9 bases outside the gene matches. CDR3 nucleotide sequence: TGTGCCAGCAGCCTAACCGGGACAGGGAACAATTCACCCCTCCACTTT. It specifies CASSLTGTGNNSPLHF.

CDR3: CASSRTSGGSTGELFF. DNA for the CDR3: TGTGCCAGCAGCCGCACTAGCGGGGGAAGCACCGGGGAGCTGTTTTTT. The chain has TRBV11-1 and TRBJ2-2, with TRBD2 matching over 11 bases. CDR1 is SGHAT, CDR2 FQDESV, per germline (reference sequence). The V segment lost 5 bases and the J segment 4 bases; nucleotides outside the gene matches: 6. The CDR3 runs to 16 residues.

This clone came up a few times. The CDR3 spells CASSPGPIDVLTF. CDR3 in DNA: TGTGCCAGCAGCCCCGGCCCTATAGACGTCCTGACTTTC. This sequence joins TRBV4-2 and TRBJ2-6; D remains ambiguous. The CDR3 is 13 amino acids. The V end lost 4 bases, the J end lost 11 bases, and 12 bases lay between the germline ends. Germline-derived CDR1 and CDR2 are LGHNA and YNFKEQ.

The V and J genes are TRBV7-2 and TRBJ2-6; 7 nucleotides line up with TRBD1. V was pared by 6 bases and J by 0 bases, with 5 bases of the junction left unmatched. This CDR3 has 16 amino acids. Germline lookup yields CDR1 SGHTA and CDR2 FQGNSA. The DNA for the CDR3 is TGTGCCAGCAGGCAGACAGGGCCCTCTGGGGCCAACGTCCTGACTTTC. Translated: CASRQTGPSGANVLTF.

The CDR3 loop is CASSSGQAAFF. The CDR3 DNA follows: TGTGCCAGCTCATCCGGGCAGGCGGCTTTCTTT. The chain employs TRBV18 and TRBJ1-1; D gene ambiguous. Germline CDR1 and CDR2: KGHSH and LQKENI. V lost 5 bases and J lost 11, with 12 bases in between. The CDR3 runs to 11 residues.

The chain joins TRBV27 to TRBJ1-4; D is perhaps TRBD1 (5 bases). V lost 5 bases to trimming and J lost 4 bases, with 11 bases between them. The CDR3 consists of 14 residues. Germline CDR1 is MNHEY and CDR2 is SMNVEV (reference sequence). The DNA for the CDR3 is TGTGCCAGCAGTCCCGACAGATTTAATGAAAAACTGTTTTTT. As protein: CASSPDRFNEKLFF.

The chain carries TRBV5-6 and TRBJ2-2; 8 bases map to TRBD2. With 5 bases clipped from V and 4 bases from J, the junction kept 13 bases outside the gene matches. Germline CDR1 is SGHDT and CDR2 is YYEEEE. The CDR3 contains 17 residues. The CDR3 region has the DNA TGTGCCAGCAGAACCCGCGCTCGGGGGGGCATCACCGGGGAGCTGTTTTTT. This codes for CASRTRARGGITGELFF.

The V and J genes are TRBV6-5 and TRBJ1-2; 10 bases are shared with TRBD1. Germline CDR1 MNHEY, CDR2 SVGAGI. Trimming at V came to 2 bases and at J to 5 bases, leaving 8 bases not matched to a gene. The CDR3 is 16 amino acids. CDR3 nucleotide sequence: TGTGCCAGCAGTTACACAACCGGGACAGGGGCATATGGCTACACCTTC. Protein product: CASSYTTGTGAYGYTF.

The V call is TRBV7-2, the J call TRBJ2-6; D gene ambiguous. There are 15 residues in the CDR3. The ends were cut back, 5 bases at V and 0 bases at J, with 8 bases in the middle. Looked up from germline, CDR1 is SGHTA and CDR2 is FQGNSA. This CDR3 reads CASSPRGSGANVLTF. The CDR3 DNA is TGTGCCAGCAGCCCTCGCGGCTCTGGGGCCAACGTCCTGACTTTC.

The chain combines TRBV7-6 with TRBJ1-2, with unresolved D. Germline assignment: CDR1 SGHVS and CDR2 FNYEAQ. The CDR3 contains 14 residues. V lost 3 bases and J 0 bases, leaving 8 bases between the germline ends. The CDR3: CASSLDQANYGYTF. The CDR3 DNA reads TGTGCCAGCAGCTTGGACCAAGCTAACTATGGCTACACCTTC.

The rearrangement joins TRBV7-9 to TRBJ1-1, with D perhaps TRBD1 (5 bases). Germline V gives CDR1 SEHNR, CDR2 FQNEAQ (reference sequence). This CDR3 region has 14 residues. V lost 5 bases to trimming and J lost 1 base, with 11 bases between them. The CDR3 DNA reads TGTGCCAGCAGCGAGACAACAGGGAACACTGAAGCTTTCTTT. It specifies CASSETTGNTEAFF.

This clone was seen only a few times. The chain links TRBV7-2 to TRBJ1-5, with 9 bases matching TRBD1. J gave up 4 bases and V 4 bases, and 5 bases lay outside the gene matches. CDR3 length: 15 amino acids. CDR1 and CDR2 from the germline V gene are SGHTA and FQGNSA. CDR3 sequence reads: CASSSPDRGNQPQHF. CDR3 nucleotides: TGTGCCAGCAGCTCACCGGACAGGGGAAATCAGCCCCAGCATTTT.

The chain employs TRBV6-1 and TRBJ1-5, with TRBD1 as a possible D gene (5 bases). CDR1 MNHNS and CDR2 SASEGT come from the germline V gene. CDR3 size: 17 residues. V was pared by 4 bases and J by 4 bases, with 20 bases between. DNA of the CDR3: TGTGCCAGCAGTGTTCCTTTGGGGGATCTTGGGAATCAGCCCCAGCATTTT. It specifies CASSVPLGDLGNQPQHF.

This chain connects TRBV14 to TRBJ2-1, with 9 bases aligning to TRBD1. CDR1 is SGHDN, CDR2 FVKESK, per germline. V trimming: 2 bases; J trimming: 4 bases; junction bases outside the gene matches: 6. The CDR3 is 16 residues long. This chain's CDR3 is CASSQRRTGAYNEQFF. In nucleotides, the CDR3 is TGTGCCAGCAGCCAACGTCGGACAGGGGCTTACAATGAGCAGTTCTTC.

The V gene is TRBV6-1, the J gene TRBJ2-5; the match to TRBD2 covers 8 bases. This CDR3 has 13 residues. Losses at the gene ends were 5 bases for V and 1 base for J; bases not matched to a gene: 0. CDR1 is MNHNS, CDR2 SASEGT, per germline. DNA for the CDR3: TGTGCCAGCAGTCGGGGGGGCCAAGAGACCCAGTACTTC. It translates to CASSRGGQETQYF.

The chain has TRBV5-5 and TRBJ2-2; D is undetermined. Germline lookup yields CDR1 SGHKS and CDR2 YYEKEE (reference sequence). Trimming took off 5 bases at V and 0 bases at J, with 8 bases between the two ends. There are 14 residues in the CDR3. CDR3 bases: TGTGCCAGCAGTTCAGGACCGAACACCGGGGAGCTGTTTTTT. The encoded protein is CASSSGPNTGELFF.

V usage is TRBV7-6 and J usage is TRBJ2-7; 9 bases agree with TRBD1. V gave up 6 bases and J gave up 2 bases; unmatched junction bases: 11. Germline V gene data show CDR1 as SGHVS and CDR2 as FNYEAQ. CDR3 length equals 16 residues. Here the CDR3 reads CASRLTAGTGTYEQYF. The CDR3 bases are TGTGCCAGCAGGCTAACAGCCGGGACAGGGACCTACGAGCAGTACTTC.